This T cell receptor beta chain is from a study of shared clonotypes between healthy human individuals. The germline gives CDR1 MNHEY, CDR2 SVGAGI. The CDR3 loop spans 16 amino acids. Trimming took 0 bases from V and 5 from J; bases not matched to a gene: 3. As regards this clone: Other DNA variants within this sample encode the same CDR3.

This table comes from immunoSEQ multiplex PCR, and its TCRdb copy is limited to in-frame clones, with some not included. The data show a few million clones, more than 90% seen once. The sequence came from a man aged 18 to 35 in good health. The source material was naive CD4+ T cells sorted from blood. Subset here: CD45RA+ positively selected. V is TRBV6-5 and J is TRBJ1-4; TRBD1 matches 10 bases. The CDR3 DNA follows: TGTGCCAGCAGTTACTCTACGGGACAGGGGAATGAAAAACTGTTTTTT. It is translated as CASSYSTGQGNEKLFF.